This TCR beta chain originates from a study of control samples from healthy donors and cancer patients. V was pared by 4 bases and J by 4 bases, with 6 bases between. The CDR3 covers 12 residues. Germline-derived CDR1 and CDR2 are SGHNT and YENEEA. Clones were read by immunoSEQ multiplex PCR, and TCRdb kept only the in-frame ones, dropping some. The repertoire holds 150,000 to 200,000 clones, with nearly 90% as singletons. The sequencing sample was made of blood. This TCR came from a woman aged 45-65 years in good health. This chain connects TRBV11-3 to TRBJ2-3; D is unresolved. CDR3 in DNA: TGTGCCAGCAGCTCGGGCCCAGATACGCAGTATTTT. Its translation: CASSSGPDTQYF.